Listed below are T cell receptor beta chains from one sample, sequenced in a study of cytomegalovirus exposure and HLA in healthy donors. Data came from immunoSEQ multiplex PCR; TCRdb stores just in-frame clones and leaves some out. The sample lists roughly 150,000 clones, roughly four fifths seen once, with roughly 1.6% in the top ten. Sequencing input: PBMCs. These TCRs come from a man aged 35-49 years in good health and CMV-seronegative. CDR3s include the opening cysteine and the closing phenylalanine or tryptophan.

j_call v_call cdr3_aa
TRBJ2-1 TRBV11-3 CASSSRTDRGNEQFF
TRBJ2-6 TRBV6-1 CAGGQSNVLTF
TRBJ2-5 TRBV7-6 CASSRDYQETQYF
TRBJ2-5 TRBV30 CAWSVGGLADQETQYF
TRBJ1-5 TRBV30 CAWSVQAGFYSNQPQHF
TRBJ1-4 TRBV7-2 CASSLVTGATNEKLFF
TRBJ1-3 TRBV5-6 CASSLGDISSGNTIYF
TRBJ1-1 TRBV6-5 CASTDRSGAFF
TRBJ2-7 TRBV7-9 CASSLRVSYEQYF
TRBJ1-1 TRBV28 CASSLPTDRKAFF
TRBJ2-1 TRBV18 CASSPTGTIIYNEQFF
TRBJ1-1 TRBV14 CASSPDRTGWTTEAFF
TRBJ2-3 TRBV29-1 CSAGWREQYF
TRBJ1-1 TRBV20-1 CSALPGFEAFF
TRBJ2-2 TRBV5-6 CASSDTGTGWGTGELFF
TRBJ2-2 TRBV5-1 CPAGRGTVNTGELFF
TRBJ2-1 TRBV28 CASSFYDRLYNEQFF
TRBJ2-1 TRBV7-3 CASSLFGGGLAGGEQFF
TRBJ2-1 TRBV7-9 CASSFSGGANEQFF
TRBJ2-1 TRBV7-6 CASSTRTAYNEQFF
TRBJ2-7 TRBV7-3 CASSLASGPTYEQYF
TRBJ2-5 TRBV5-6 CASSFQDRRQETQYF
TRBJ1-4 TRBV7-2 CASSLALMAGVEKLFF
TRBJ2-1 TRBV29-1 CSVRATSGTYNEQFF
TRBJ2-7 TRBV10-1 CASRDWGPGLADYEQYF
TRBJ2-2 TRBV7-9 CASSLGIQGNTGELFF
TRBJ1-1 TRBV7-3 CASSPHPPRDSRTTEAFF
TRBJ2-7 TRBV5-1 CASSQGRDRVWEQYF
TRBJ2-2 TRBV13 CASSLQAGELFF